A single sample is the source of the 27 T cell receptor beta chains below, sequenced in a study of regulatory T cells in long-lasting Graves disease. Time point meaning: persistent/refractory GD, antithyroid drugs over 5 years with positive TRAb. Making the TCR library involved RNA that had been extracted from PBMCs. To make TCR beta libraries, researchers used iRepertoire HTBI primers and Arm-PCR of CDR3 regions. TCRdb ran MiXCR on the multiplex PCR reads and lists one entry per CDR3 protein. Of roughly 300,000 distinct CDR3 sequences detected, around 21% appear once; the ten largest clones hold around 50%. Here the sequenced sample was peripheral blood mononuclear cells (PBMCs), taken when the disease was refractory, from a patient treated with antithyroid drugs. These receptors all come from a female donor with Graves disease.

The V gene is TRBV15, the J gene TRBJ1-3, with TRBD1 as a possible D gene (5 bases). This CDR3 is built from 15 residues. CDR1 is LNHNV, CDR2 YYDKDF, per germline (reference sequence). V dropped 0 bases and J dropped 2 bases, with 8 bases sitting between them. CDR3 in amino acids: CATSRDAGPGNTIYF. The CDR3 DNA is TGTGCCACCAGCAGAGATGCGGGGCCTGGAAACACCATATATTTT.

This clonotype showed up just a few times. The chain is built from TRBV6-1 and TRBJ2-7; TRBD2 agrees at 7 bases. With V trimmed by 9 bases and J by 12 bases, 14 bases remained unmatched. In germline, CDR1 is MNHNS, CDR2 SASEGT. The CDR3 totals 12 residues. The CDR3 region has the DNA TGTGCCAGTACTAGCGCCCGGCGTAATTTGTACTTC. It codes for CASTSARRNLYF.

The rearrangement uses TRBV30 and TRBJ2-1, with a weak D call TRBD1 (7 bases). CDR1 is GTSNPN and CDR2 is SVGIG in the germline V gene (reference sequence). The ends were cut back, 3 bases at V and 6 bases at J, with 12 bases in the middle. The CDR3 contains 13 residues. The CDR3 is CAWRLRGVNEQFF. CDR3 in DNA: TGTGCCTGGAGACTCAGGGGGGTCAATGAGCAGTTCTTC.

This clonotype has only a few counts. The chain is built from TRBV7-6 and TRBJ1-5; no clear D gene. Trimming cost V 5 bases and J 7 bases, with 9 bases left between them. Germline V gene lookup returns CDR1 SGHVS and CDR2 FNYEAQ. The CDR3 is made up of 12 amino acids. CDR3 in amino acids: CASSAGVQPQHF. CDR3 in DNA: TGTGCCAGCAGCGCCGGTGTGCAGCCCCAGCATTTT.

This clonotype was observed a handful of times. J is TRBJ2-6 and V is TRBV5-1, with D possibly being TRBD2 (6 bases). There are 14 residues in the CDR3. CDR1 is SGHRS and CDR2 is YFSETQ in the germline V gene. Deletions cut 0 bases from V and 11 bases from J, with 12 bases between. The CDR3 nucleotides are TGCGCCAGCAGCTTGGCCGAATGGGGGGACGTCCTGACTTTC. Residues: CASSLAEWGDVLTF.

This clonotype was seen at least ten times. V gene TRBV9 combines with J gene TRBJ1-2; 7 bases map to TRBD1. V was clipped by 4 bases and J by 6 bases; unmatched bases: 9. CDR1 is SGDLS, CDR2 YYNGEE, per germline. The length of the CDR3 is 14 residues. The DNA of the CDR3 is TGTGCCAGCAGCACGCTACTCCAGGGGGATGGCTACACCTTC. Translated, it gives CASSTLLQGDGYTF.

This clonotype came up many times. The CDR3 protein is CASSWLGSYEQYF. The CDR3 DNA sequence: TGCGCCAGCAGCTGGCTGGGCTCCTACGAGCAGTACTTC. This rearrangement joins TRBV5-1 to TRBJ2-7; D remains unclear. The CDR3 totals 13 residues. Trimming shortened V by 3 bases and J by 0 bases, and 7 bases separated the two germline ends. Germline values: CDR1 SGHRS, CDR2 YFSETQ.

This sequence joins TRBV20-1 and TRBJ1-1; TRBD1 is a possible D gene (6 bases). This CDR3 comprises 13 residues. V was clipped by 6 bases and J by 1 base, with 12 bases between them. Looked up from germline, CDR1 is DFQATT and CDR2 is SNEGSKA (reference sequence). The DNA for the CDR3 is TGCAGTGCAGCCCAGACAGGGAACACTGAAGCTTTCTTT. Protein product: CSAAQTGNTEAFF.

This clonotype has a handful of counts. The chain employs TRBV29-1 and TRBJ1-1; no clear D. The CDR3 length is 12 residues. Germline V CDR1 and CDR2: SQVTM, ANQGSEA. The V and J ends lost 4 bases and 5 bases respectively, with 11 bases between them. CDR3: CSVVEGLTEAFF. CDR3 sequence (DNA): TGCAGCGTTGTGGAAGGACTTACTGAAGCTTTCTTT.

The V gene is TRBV7-2, the J gene TRBJ1-5; D is undetermined. This CDR3 spans 14 amino acids. Trimming removed 1 base from V and 9 bases from J, with 13 bases in between. The germline V gene has CDR1 SGHTA and CDR2 FQGNSA. CDR3 sequence reads: CASSLGLRYRPQHF. CDR3 sequence (DNA): TGTGCCAGCAGCTTAGGTCTCCGGTATCGGCCCCAGCATTTT.

Only a few counts were recorded for this clonotype. The V call is TRBV29-1, the J call TRBJ2-3; TRBD1 matches 8 bases. After removal of 5 bases from V and 2 bases from J, the junction contained 3 bases not matched to a gene. Germline V gene data show CDR1 as SQVTM and CDR2 as ANQGSEA. This CDR3 has 13 amino acids. For the CDR3, the DNA is TGCAGCGTTCGGACAGGGAACACAGATACGCAGTATTTT. Translating gives CSVRTGNTDTQYF.

This clonotype was picked up a small number of times. The chain is built from TRBV6-2 or TRBV6-3 and TRBJ2-7; 10 nucleotides match TRBD2. The CDR3 contains 17 residues. The V segment lost 2 bases and the J segment 1 base; nucleotides outside the gene matches: 8. CDR1 is MNHEY and CDR2 is SVGEGT in the germline V gene. CDR3 bases: TGTGCCAGCAGTTACCCACCAGCGGGAGGGAAATCCTACGAGCAGTACTTC. As protein: CASSYPPAGGKSYEQYF.

This clonotype was observed many times. The chain carries TRBV20-1 and TRBJ2-7; D possibly corresponds to TRBD2 (5 bases). Trimming left V 0 bases short and J 2 bases short, with 11 bases between. The CDR3 loop spans 14 amino acids. Germline V gene lookup returns CDR1 DFQATT and CDR2 SNEGSKA (reference sequence). The CDR3 DNA follows: TGCAGTGCTAGAGAGGTAGCGCCAGCCTACGAGCAGTACTTC. This sequence encodes CSAREVAPAYEQYF.

J is TRBJ2-2 and V is TRBV5-1; 7 nucleotides agree with TRBD2. Losses at the gene ends were 1 base for V and 3 bases for J; bases not matched to a gene: 3. Looked up from germline, CDR1 is SGHRS and CDR2 is YFSETQ. The CDR3 is made up of 15 amino acids. The chain's CDR3 is CASSLMAGDTGELFF. For the CDR3, the DNA is TGCGCCAGCAGCTTGATGGCGGGAGACACCGGGGAGCTGTTTTTT. The full variable domain, its missing parts supplied by reference TRBV5-1 and TRBJ2-2, is KAGVTQTPRYLIKTRGQQVTLSCSPISGHRSVSWYQQTPGQGLQFLFEYFSETQRNKGNFPGRFSGRQFSNSRSEMNVSTLELGDSALYLCASSLMAGDTGELFFGEGSRLTVL.

The V gene is TRBV28, the J gene TRBJ2-1; 11 bases are shared with TRBD2. The junction had 4 bases not matched to a gene; V was cut back by 6 bases and J by 0 bases. This CDR3 region has 16 residues. Germline CDR1 and CDR2: MDHEN and SYDVKM. CDR3 nucleotide sequence: TGTGCCAGCAGACTCGGGACTAGCGGCTCCTACAATGAGCAGTTCTTC. It specifies CASRLGTSGSYNEQFF.

The chain carries TRBV18 and TRBJ1-3, with no clear D. V lost 1 base and J lost 8, with 6 bases in between. The germline gives CDR1 KGHSH, CDR2 LQKENI. The CDR3 length is 12 residues. CDR3 amino acids: CASSPLRDTIYF. The CDR3 DNA is TGTGCCAGCTCACCACTTCGTGACACCATATATTTT.

As concerns this clonotype: It may be a read error: a sequence one base away is much more abundant. The chain carries TRBV7-2 and TRBJ1-2; 9 bases are a match to TRBD1. This CDR3 has 16 amino acids. Per the germline V gene, CDR1 is SGHTA and CDR2 is FQGNSA. CDR3 region: CASSLSRTGEEVGYIF. DNA for the CDR3: TGTGCCAGCAGCTTATCCCGGACAGGGGAGGAGGTTGGCTACATCTTC.

This clonotype has a count of ten or more. The J gene is TRBJ2-7, the V gene TRBV6-5, with 7 bases matching TRBD1. V shed 4 bases and J 5 bases; nucleotides not matched to a gene: 11. This CDR3 spans 15 amino acids. The germline gives CDR1 MNHEY, CDR2 SVGAGI. CDR3 sequence: CASSLIGTVWDEQYF. The CDR3 bases are TGTGCCAGCAGTTTGATCGGGACAGTCTGGGACGAGCAGTACTTC.

This clonotype showed up many times. The chain employs TRBV28 and TRBJ2-5; 7 bases line up with TRBD2. V was pared by 6 bases and J by 4 bases, with 8 bases of the junction left unmatched. Germline CDR1 MDHEN, CDR2 SYDVKM. There are 14 residues in the CDR3. CDR3 in amino acids: CASRKGGGGETQYF. CDR3 DNA sequence: TGTGCCAGCAGAAAAGGCGGGGGTGGAGAGACCCAGTACTTC.

This clonotype came up many times. The chain combines TRBV6-2 or TRBV6-3 with TRBJ2-5, with 10 bases that match TRBD2. Trimming cost V 5 bases and J 2 bases; bases outside gene matches: 5. The CDR3 contains 15 residues. Germline CDR1 and CDR2: MNHEY and SVGEGT. CDR3 DNA: TGTGCCAGCAGTCATAGCGGGGGGCTTCAAGAGACCCAGTACTTC. Residues: CASSHSGGLQETQYF.

The chain employs TRBV12-3 or TRBV12-4 and TRBJ2-3; 7 nucleotides line up with TRBD2. The V segment lost 3 bases and the J segment 5 bases; nucleotides outside the gene matches: 5. This CDR3 contains 14 residues. This chain's CDR3 is CASSFPPGGDTQYF. The CDR3 DNA sequence: TGTGCCAGCAGTTTTCCCCCGGGGGGAGATACGCAGTATTTT.

J is TRBJ2-1 and V is TRBV15; 7 bases are shared with TRBD2. After removal of 1 base from V and 12 bases from J, the junction contained 9 bases not matched to a gene. Germline values: CDR1 LNHNV, CDR2 YYDKDF (reference sequence). The CDR3 is 14 amino acids. DNA for the CDR3: TGTGCCACCAGCAGAGGAGAGACGGGGACTACGCAGTTCTTC. Residues: CATSRGETGTTQFF.

As for this clonotype: An end of the junction does not agree with germline; a read error may underlie this. The chain has TRBV6-5 and TRBJ2-7, with D perhaps matching TRBD2 (6 bases). Germline V lookup: CDR1 MNHEY, CDR2 SVGAGI. This CDR3 contains 16 residues. The CDR3 is CAGSSSGGSDSYEQYF. CDR3 sequence (DNA): TGTGCCGGCAGTTCATCCGGGGGATCGGACTCCTACGAGCAGTACTTC.

This clonotype was seen repeatedly, ten times or more. J is TRBJ2-7 and V is TRBV28; TRBD2 agrees at 8 bases. CDR1 and CDR2 (germline): MDHEN, SYDVKM. V lost 5 bases to trimming and J lost 6 bases; unmatched junction nucleotides: 6. CDR3 size: 13 residues. As DNA, the CDR3 is TGTGCCAGCAGTACCCGGGGGGGGCGCGAGCAGTACTTC. Its translation: CASSTRGGREQYF.

Many counts were recorded for this clonotype. This chain uses TRBV20-1 with TRBJ2-7, with 8 bases identical to TRBD2. CDR3 length equals 15 residues. V was pared by 0 bases and J by 0 bases, with 4 bases of the junction left unmatched. Per germline, CDR1 DFQATT and CDR2 SNEGSKA (reference sequence). The CDR3 DNA follows: TGCAGTGCTAGAGATCTCAGCGGGAGCTCCTACGAGCAGTACTTC. It translates to CSARDLSGSSYEQYF.

This clonotype was picked up a small number of times. The rearrangement links TRBV7-2 to TRBJ2-2, with D possibly TRBD1 on 6 matching bases. This CDR3 is built from 16 residues. V lost 2 bases to trimming and J lost 7 bases, with 17 bases between them. The V gene's germline CDR1 is SGHTA and CDR2 FQGNSA. As DNA, the CDR3 is TGTGCCAGCAGCTTAACGTTAACCCAGGGACACGGGGAGCTGTTTTTT. Translation: CASSLTLTQGHGELFF.

At least ten counts were recorded for this clonotype. V and J are TRBV2 and TRBJ2-7; perhaps TRBD2 as D (5 bases). Germline loops: CDR1 SNHLY, CDR2 FYNNEI. The ends were cut back, 0 bases at V and 4 bases at J, with 10 bases in the middle. CDR3 size: 14 residues. The CDR3 DNA follows: TGTGCCAGCAGTGAAGCGCGGCTAGCATACGAGCAGTACTTC. Its protein is CASSEARLAYEQYF.